What follows are 3 T cell receptor beta chains derived from one specimen sequenced in a study of cytomegalovirus exposure and HLA in healthy donors. This PCR relied on a set of 60 Vbeta primers and 13 Jbeta primers. Using immunoSEQ multiplex PCR, the repertoire was profiled, and TCRdb retains in-frame clones only, with some absent. The top ten hold more than 6.5% of the sample, which has some 150,000 clones, roughly 8.8% seen once. Sequencing was done on a sample of PBMCs. All receptors come from a woman aged 40-49 years in good health and CMV-seropositive.

The V and J genes are TRBV5-1 and TRBJ1-5; TRBD1 might be the D (6 bases). V was cut by 2 bases and J by 6 bases, with 12 bases left in between. This CDR3 comprises 14 residues. Germline V gene data show CDR1 as SGHRS and CDR2 as YFSETQ. The CDR3 spells CASSFAGTRQPQHF. The DNA of the CDR3 is TGCGCCAGCAGCTTCGCCGGGACACGTCAGCCCCAGCATTTT.

In this sample, this clone turned up a few times. This chain uses TRBV7-3 with TRBJ1-1, with D possibly matching TRBD1 (5 bases). The germline V gene encodes CDR1 SGHTA and CDR2 FQGTGA. The V end was cut by 5 bases, the J end by 5 bases, with 15 bases between. The CDR3 is made up of 14 amino acids. The CDR3: CASSPHGGETEAFF. The CDR3 DNA reads TGTGCCAGCAGCCCCCACGGGGGAGAGACTGAAGCTTTCTTT.

CDR3 coding DNA: TGCAGCGTCGGAATTGGGACAAACTATGGCTACACCTTC. Translating it yields CSVGIGTNYGYTF. This chain uses TRBV29-1 with TRBJ1-2; TRBD1 is a possible D gene (6 bases). V was trimmed by 6 bases and J by 2 bases, leaving 13 bases between them. Germline values: CDR1 SQVTM, CDR2 ANQGSEA. The CDR3 consists of 13 residues.